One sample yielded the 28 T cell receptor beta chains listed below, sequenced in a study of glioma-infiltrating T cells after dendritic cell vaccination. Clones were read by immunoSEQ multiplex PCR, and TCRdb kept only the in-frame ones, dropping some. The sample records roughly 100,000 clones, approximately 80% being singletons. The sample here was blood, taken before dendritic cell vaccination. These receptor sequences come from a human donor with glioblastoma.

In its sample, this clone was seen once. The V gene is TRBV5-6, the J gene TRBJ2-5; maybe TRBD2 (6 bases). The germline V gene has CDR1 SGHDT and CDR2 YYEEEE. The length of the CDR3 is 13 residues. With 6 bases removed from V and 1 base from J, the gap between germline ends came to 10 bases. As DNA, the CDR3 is TGTGCCAGCACCCCGGGGGTCCAAGAGACCCAGTACTTC. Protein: CASTPGVQETQYF.

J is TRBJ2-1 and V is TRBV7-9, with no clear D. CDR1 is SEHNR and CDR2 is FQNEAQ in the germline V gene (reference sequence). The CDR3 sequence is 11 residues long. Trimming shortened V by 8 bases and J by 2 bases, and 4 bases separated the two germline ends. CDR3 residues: CASGPYNEQFF. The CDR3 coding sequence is TGTGCCAGCGGCCCCTACAATGAGCAGTTCTTC.

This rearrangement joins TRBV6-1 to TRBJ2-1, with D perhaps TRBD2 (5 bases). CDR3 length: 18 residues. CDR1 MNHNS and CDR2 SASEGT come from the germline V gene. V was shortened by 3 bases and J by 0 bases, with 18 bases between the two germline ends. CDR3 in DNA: TGTGCCAGCAGTGAGGTGCGTGTTGTGGGGAGCTCCTACAATGAGCAGTTCTTC. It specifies CASSEVRVVGSSYNEQFF.

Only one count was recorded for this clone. The CDR3 bases are TGTGCCAGCAGCTTAGCGAAGGCAGGGAATAATTCACCCCTCCACTTT. Amino acids: CASSLAKAGNNSPLHF. V is TRBV7-2 and J is TRBJ1-6, with D possibly being TRBD1 (5 bases). The CDR3 length is 16 residues. In germline, CDR1 is SGHTA, CDR2 FQGNSA. Trimming removed 0 bases at V and 5 bases at J, with 11 bases between.

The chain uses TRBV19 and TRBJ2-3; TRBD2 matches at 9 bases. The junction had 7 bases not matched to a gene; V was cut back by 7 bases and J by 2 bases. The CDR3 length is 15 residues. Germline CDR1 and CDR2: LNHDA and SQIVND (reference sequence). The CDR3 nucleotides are TGTGCCAGTAAGGTTCTAGCGGGGTCCACAGATACGCAGTATTTT. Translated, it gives CASKVLAGSTDTQYF.

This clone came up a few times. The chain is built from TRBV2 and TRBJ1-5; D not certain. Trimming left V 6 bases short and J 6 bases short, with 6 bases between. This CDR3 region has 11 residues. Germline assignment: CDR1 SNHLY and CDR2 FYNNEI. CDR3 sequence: CASRVGQPQHF. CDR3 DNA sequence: TGTGCCAGCAGGGTCGGTCAGCCCCAGCATTTT.

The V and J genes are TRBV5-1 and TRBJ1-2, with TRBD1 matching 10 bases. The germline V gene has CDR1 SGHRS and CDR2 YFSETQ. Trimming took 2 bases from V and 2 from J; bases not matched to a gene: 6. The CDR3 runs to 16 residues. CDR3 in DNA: TGCGCCAGCAGCTTCCCCCCGGGACAGGGGAACTATGGCTACACCTTC. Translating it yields CASSFPPGQGNYGYTF.

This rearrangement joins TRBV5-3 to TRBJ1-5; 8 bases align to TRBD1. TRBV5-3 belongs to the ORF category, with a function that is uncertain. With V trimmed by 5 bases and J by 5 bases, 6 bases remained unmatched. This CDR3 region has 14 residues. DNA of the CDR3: TGTGCCAGAAGGGGGGACAGGCGGCATCAGCCCCAGCATTTT. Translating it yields CARRGDRRHQPQHF.

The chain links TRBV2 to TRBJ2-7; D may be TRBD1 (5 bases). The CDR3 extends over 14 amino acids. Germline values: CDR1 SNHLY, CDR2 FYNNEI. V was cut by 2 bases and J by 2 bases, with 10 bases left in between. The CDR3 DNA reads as TGTGCCAGCAGTGAATCCAGGGCTGCCTACGAGCAGTACTTC. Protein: CASSESRAAYEQYF. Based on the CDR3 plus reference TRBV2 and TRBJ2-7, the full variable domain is EPEVTQTPSHQVTQMGQEVILRCVPISNHLYFYWYRQILGQKVEFLVSFYNNEISEKSEIFDDQFSVERPDGSNFTLKIRSTKLEDSAMYFCASSESRAAYEQYFGPGTRLTVT.

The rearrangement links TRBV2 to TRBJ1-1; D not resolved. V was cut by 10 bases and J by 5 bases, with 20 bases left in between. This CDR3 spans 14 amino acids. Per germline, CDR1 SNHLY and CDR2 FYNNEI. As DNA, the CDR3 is TGTGCCACCGCGGGGTTAGGCAGACTAACTGAAGCTTTCTTT. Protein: CATAGLGRLTEAFF.

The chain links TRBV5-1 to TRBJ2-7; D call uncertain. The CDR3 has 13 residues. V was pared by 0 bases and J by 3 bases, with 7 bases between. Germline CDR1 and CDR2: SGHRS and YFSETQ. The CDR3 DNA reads TGCGCCAGCAGCTTGGATCAGGACTACGAGCAGTACTTC. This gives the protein CASSLDQDYEQYF.

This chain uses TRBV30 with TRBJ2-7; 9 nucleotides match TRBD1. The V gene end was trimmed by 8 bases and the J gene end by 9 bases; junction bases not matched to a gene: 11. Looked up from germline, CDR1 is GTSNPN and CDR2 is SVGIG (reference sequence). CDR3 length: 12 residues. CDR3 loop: CAHGQGRRGQYF. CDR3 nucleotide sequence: TGTGCCCACGGACAGGGGCGGAGAGGGCAGTACTTC.

CDR3 sequence (DNA): TGCAGTGCAGCTAAGAGGGATGAAGCTTTCTTT. Its protein is CSAAKRDEAFF. The chain employs TRBV20-1 and TRBJ1-1; D unresolved. The germline V and J ends were trimmed by 6 bases and 7 bases, with 12 bases remaining between them. CDR3 length equals 11 residues. Germline values: CDR1 DFQATT, CDR2 SNEGSKA (reference sequence).

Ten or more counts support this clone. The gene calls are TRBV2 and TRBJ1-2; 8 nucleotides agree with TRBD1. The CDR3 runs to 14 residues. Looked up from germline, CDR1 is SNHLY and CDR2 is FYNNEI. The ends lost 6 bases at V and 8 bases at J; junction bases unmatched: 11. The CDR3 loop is CASSRDRTVWGYTF. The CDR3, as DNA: TGTGCCAGCAGCCGGGACAGGACCGTGTGGGGCTACACCTTC. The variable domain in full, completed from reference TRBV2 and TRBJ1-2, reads EPEVTQTPSHQVTQMGQEVILRCVPISNHLYFYWYRQILGQKVEFLVSFYNNEISEKSEIFDDQFSVERPDGSNFTLKIRSTKLEDSAMYFCASSRDRTVWGYTFGSGTRLTVV.

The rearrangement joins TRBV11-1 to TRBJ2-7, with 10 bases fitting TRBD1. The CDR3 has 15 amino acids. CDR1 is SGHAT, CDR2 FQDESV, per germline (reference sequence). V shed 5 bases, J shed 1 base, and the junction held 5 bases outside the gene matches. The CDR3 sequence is CASSLGQGVSYEQYF. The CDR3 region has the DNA TGTGCCAGCAGCCTAGGACAGGGGGTTTCCTACGAGCAGTACTTC.

This chain's CDR3 is CAWSPLAGGETQYF. CDR3 bases: TGTGCCTGGAGTCCACTAGCGGGGGGGGAGACCCAGTACTTC. The chain recombines TRBV30 with TRBJ2-5; 13 bases fit TRBD2. Germline V gene lookup returns CDR1 GTSNPN and CDR2 SVGIG (reference sequence). Trimming cost V 2 bases and J 5 bases; bases outside gene matches: 2. The CDR3 is made up of 14 amino acids.

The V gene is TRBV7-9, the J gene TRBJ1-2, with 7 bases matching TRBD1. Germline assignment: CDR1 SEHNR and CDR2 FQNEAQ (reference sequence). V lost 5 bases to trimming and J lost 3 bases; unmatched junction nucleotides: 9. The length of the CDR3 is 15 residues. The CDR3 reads CASSGGTETYYGYTF. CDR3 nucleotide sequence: TGTGCCAGCAGCGGCGGGACAGAAACATACTATGGCTACACCTTC.

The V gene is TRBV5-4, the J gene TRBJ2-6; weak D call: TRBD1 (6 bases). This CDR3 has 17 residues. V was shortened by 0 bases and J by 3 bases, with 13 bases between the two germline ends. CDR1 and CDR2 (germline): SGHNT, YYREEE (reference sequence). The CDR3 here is CASSLELGGVGANVLTF. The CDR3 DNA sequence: TGTGCCAGCAGCTTGGAATTAGGGGGAGTTGGGGCCAACGTCCTGACTTTC.

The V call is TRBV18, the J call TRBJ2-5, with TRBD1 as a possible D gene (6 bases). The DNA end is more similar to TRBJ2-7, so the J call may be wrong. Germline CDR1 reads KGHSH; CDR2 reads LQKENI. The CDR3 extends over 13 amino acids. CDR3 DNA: TGTGCCAGCTCACCGGACAGCTCCTACGAGCAGTACTTC. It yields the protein CASSPDSSYEQYF.

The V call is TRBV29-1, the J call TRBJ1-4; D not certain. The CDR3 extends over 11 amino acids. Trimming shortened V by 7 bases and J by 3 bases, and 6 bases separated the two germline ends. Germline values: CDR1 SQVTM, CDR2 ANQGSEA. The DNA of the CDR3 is TGCAGCGGGGAGTCTAATGAAAAACTGTTTTTT. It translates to CSGESNEKLFF.

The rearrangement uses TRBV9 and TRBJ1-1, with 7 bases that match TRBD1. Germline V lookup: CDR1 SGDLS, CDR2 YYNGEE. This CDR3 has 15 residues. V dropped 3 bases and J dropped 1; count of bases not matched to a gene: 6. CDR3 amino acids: CASSAPTGSNTEAFF. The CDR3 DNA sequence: TGTGCCAGCAGCGCCCCGACAGGGTCGAACACTGAAGCTTTCTTT.

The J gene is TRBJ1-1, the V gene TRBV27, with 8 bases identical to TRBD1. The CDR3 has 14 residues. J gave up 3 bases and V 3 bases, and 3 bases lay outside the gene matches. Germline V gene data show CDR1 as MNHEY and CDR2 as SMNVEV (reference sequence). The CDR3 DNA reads TGTGCCAGCAGTTTTACAGGGGGTGACACTGAAGCTTTCTTT. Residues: CASSFTGGDTEAFF.

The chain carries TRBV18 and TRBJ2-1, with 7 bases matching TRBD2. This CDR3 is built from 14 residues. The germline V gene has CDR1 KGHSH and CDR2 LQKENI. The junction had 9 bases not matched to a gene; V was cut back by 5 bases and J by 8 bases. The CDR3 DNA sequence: TGTGCCAGCTCAGCCGGGACTACCCTACATGAGCAGTTCTTC. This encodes CASSAGTTLHEQFF.

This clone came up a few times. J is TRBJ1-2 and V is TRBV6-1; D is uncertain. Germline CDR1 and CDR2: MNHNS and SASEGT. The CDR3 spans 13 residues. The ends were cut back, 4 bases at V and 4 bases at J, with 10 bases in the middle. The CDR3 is CASSVRGPYGYTF. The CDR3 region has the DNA TGTGCCAGCAGTGTCCGGGGTCCCTATGGCTACACCTTC.

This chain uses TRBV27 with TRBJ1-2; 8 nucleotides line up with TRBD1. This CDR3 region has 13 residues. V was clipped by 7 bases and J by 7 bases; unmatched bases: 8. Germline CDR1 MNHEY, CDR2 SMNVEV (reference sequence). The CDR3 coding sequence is TGTGCCAGCATAAGGACAGGGTTTGCTGGCTACACCTTC. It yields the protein CASIRTGFAGYTF.

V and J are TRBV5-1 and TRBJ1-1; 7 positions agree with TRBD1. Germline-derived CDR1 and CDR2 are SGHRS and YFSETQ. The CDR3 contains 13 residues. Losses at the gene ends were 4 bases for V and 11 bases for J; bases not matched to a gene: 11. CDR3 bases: TGCGCCAGCAGCGTGACAGGGACCCTTGGGGCTTTCTTT. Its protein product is CASSVTGTLGAFF.

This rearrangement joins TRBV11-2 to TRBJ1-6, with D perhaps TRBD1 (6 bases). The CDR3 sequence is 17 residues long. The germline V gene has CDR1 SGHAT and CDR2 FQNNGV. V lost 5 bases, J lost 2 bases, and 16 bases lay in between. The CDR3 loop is CASSDLRGPPYNSPLHF. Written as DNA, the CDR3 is TGTGCCAGCAGCGACCTCAGGGGCCCACCCTATAATTCACCCCTCCACTTT.

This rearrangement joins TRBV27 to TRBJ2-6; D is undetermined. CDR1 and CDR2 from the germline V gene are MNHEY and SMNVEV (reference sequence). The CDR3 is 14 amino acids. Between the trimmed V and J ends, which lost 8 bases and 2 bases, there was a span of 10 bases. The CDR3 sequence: CASGHMPGANVLTF. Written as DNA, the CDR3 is TGTGCCAGCGGGCACATGCCTGGGGCCAACGTCCTGACTTTC.